The rows below give T cell receptor beta chains drawn from one sample of a study of T cells in Graves' hyperthyroidism and ophthalmopathy. TCRdb called the multiplex PCR reads again in MiXCR, with one record for every CDR3 protein. The repertoire holds a few hundred thousand distinct CDR3 sequences, with around 20% as singletons. Sequences were obtained from blood. The source of these receptors is a woman in her forties or fifties with Graves' hyperthyroidism. The CDR3 runs from the conserved cysteine through the conserved F or W. A D gene is named only where the DNA matches it firmly. Clone size is stated in some rows and not others, as once, few, many or a class when expanded.

v_gene	d_gene	j_gene	abundance	CDR3nt	CDR3aa
TRBV12-3/TRBV12-4	NA	TRBJ1-1	many	TGTGCCAGCAGATCACAACCCAACACTGAAGCTTTCTTT	CASRSQPNTEAFF
TRBV27	NA	TRBJ1-5	many	TGTGCCAGCAGTACTGCAGGAACTATTAGCAATCAGCCCCAGCATTTT	CASSTAGTISNQPQHF
TRBV2	NA	TRBJ1-6	NA	TGTGCCAGCAAGGCAACAGATCGAGGCAATTCACCCCTCCACTTT	CASKATDRGNSPLHF
TRBV28	NA	TRBJ2-7	NA	TGTGCCAGCAGTTTATATTCCGGGCCCGGCCTGACCTACGAGCAGTACTTC	CASSLYSGPGLTYEQYF
TRBV30	TRBD2	TRBJ2-6	NA	TGTGCCTGGAGTGTGCGGGGGTTCGGGTCTGGGGCCAACGTCCTGACTTTC	CAWSVRGFGSGANVLTF
TRBV6-1	TRBD1	TRBJ1-5	NA	TGTGCCAGCAGTAGGGACAGGGACAATCAGCCCCAGCATTTT	CASSRDRDNQPQHF
TRBV7-8	NA	TRBJ1-2	many	TGTGCCAGCAGCCCCCCGACAGTAAACTATGGCTACACCTTC	CASSPPTVNYGYTF
TRBV29-1	NA	TRBJ1-5	NA	TGCAGCGTCAGACTTGGAGCCAGCAATCAGCCCCAGCATTTT	CSVRLGASNQPQHF
TRBV27	TRBD1	TRBJ1-2	few	TGTGCCAGCAGTACTTTTCTTTTCGGACAGGGAGTAAAGAACTATGGCTACACCTTC	CASSTFLFGQGVKNYGYTF
TRBV6-1	TRBD2	TRBJ2-1	few	TGTGCCAGCAGTGAACCCCGACTAGCGGGATCCTACAATGAGCAGTTCTTC	CASSEPRLAGSYNEQFF
TRBV19	TRBD1	TRBJ1-2	few	TGTGCCAGTAGGCGGGGACAGGGGCGAGGAAACTATGGCTACACCTTC	CASRRGQGRGNYGYTF
TRBV7-2	TRBD2	TRBJ2-3	NA	TGTGCCGAAGCTAGCGGGAGGGGCACAGATACGCAGTATTTT	CAEASGRGTDTQYF
TRBV24-1	NA	TRBJ2-1	NA	TGTGCCACCAGTGATTCAAAGTTGCACAATGAGCAGTTCTTC	CATSDSKLHNEQFF
TRBV2	NA	TRBJ2-4	many	TGTGCCAGCAGAGGGACCGCCGAATTGGGAAACATTCAGTACTTC	CASRGTAELGNIQYF
TRBV6-1	TRBD2	TRBJ2-1	many	TGTGCCAGCAGTTATCCACAGCGGGGGGGCGGGAGCAATGAGCAGTTCTTC	CASSYPQRGGGSNEQFF
TRBV11-2	TRBD1	TRBJ1-2	NA	TGTGCCAGCAGCCCGCGAGGGGGCATCAACTATGGCTACACCTTC	CASSPRGGINYGYTF